This TCR beta chain was sequenced in a study of shared T cell receptors in the human thymus. The V and J ends lost 4 bases and 4 bases respectively, with 8 bases between them. This CDR3 is built from 13 residues. The germline V gene has CDR1 MDHEN and CDR2 SYDVKM. Data came from immunoSEQ multiplex PCR; TCRdb stores just in-frame clones and leaves some out. This sample has under 450,000 clones, with approximately 95% found just once. This chain links TRBV28 with TRBJ1-5; no firm D call. Material: thymocytes. The clonotype originates from a human donor. The CDR3 protein is CASSSPRNQPQHF. CDR3 nucleotide sequence: TGTGCCAGCAGTTCCCCCAGGAATCAGCCCCAGCATTTT.